This is a list of T cell receptor beta chains from one sample in a study of blood T cell repertoires in COVID-19. Repertoires were generated with immunoSEQ multiplex PCR, while TCRdb's copy carries only in-frame clones and drops some. The table records more than 110,000 clones, nearly 80% of them present only once. The sequenced sample consisted of PBMCs or T cells enriched from blood (not recorded which). The source of these receptors is a woman aged 50 to 65 who had recovered from COVID-19. The CDR3 runs from the conserved cysteine through the conserved F or W. Fields, in order: clone size, V gene, D gene, J gene, CDR3 length, CDR3 protein, CDR3 DNA. A D gene is named only where the DNA matches it firmly. Clone size appears in some rows only: once, few, many, or a class for an expanded clone.

abundance: NA; v_gene: TRBV5-1; d_gene: TRBD2; j_gene: TRBJ2-7; len: 14; CDR3aa: CASSSQAGGYEQYF; CDR3nt: TGCGCCAGCAGCTCGCAAGCGGGGGGCTACGAGCAGTACTTC
abundance: NA; v_gene: TRBV11-2; d_gene: NA; j_gene: TRBJ2-5; len: 14; CDR3aa: CASSLESGGETQYF; CDR3nt: TGTGCCAGCAGCTTAGAAAGTGGAGGGGAGACCCAGTACTTC
abundance: NA; v_gene: TRBV7-8; d_gene: TRBD1; j_gene: TRBJ2-7; len: 14; CDR3aa: CASSPGTGSYEQYF; CDR3nt: TGTGCCAGCAGCCCCGGGACAGGATCCTACGAGCAGTACTTC
abundance: NA; v_gene: TRBV19; d_gene: TRBD1; j_gene: TRBJ2-1; len: 13; CDR3aa: CASRGIGGREQFF; CDR3nt: TGTGCCAGTAGGGGGATAGGGGGCCGTGAGCAGTTCTTC
abundance: NA; v_gene: TRBV2; d_gene: NA; j_gene: TRBJ2-7; len: 15; CDR3aa: CASSEIQGLWGEQYF; CDR3nt: TGTGCCAGCAGTGAAATCCAGGGCCTATGGGGCGAGCAGTACTTC
abundance: NA; v_gene: TRBV5-6; d_gene: TRBD1; j_gene: TRBJ1-2; len: 14; CDR3aa: CASSQPGTGISYTF; CDR3nt: TGTGCCAGCAGCCAACCGGGGACAGGGATTAGCTACACCTTC
abundance: NA; v_gene: TRBV6-5; d_gene: NA; j_gene: TRBJ1-6; len: 15; CDR3aa: CASAQVQEYNSPLHF; CDR3nt: TGTGCCTCAGCTCAAGTACAGGAGTATAATTCACCCCTCCACTTT
abundance: NA; v_gene: TRBV27; d_gene: TRBD1; j_gene: TRBJ1-6; len: 12; CDR3aa: CASRDRDSPLHF; CDR3nt: TGTGCCAGCAGGGACAGGGACTCACCCCTCCACTTT
abundance: NA; v_gene: TRBV27; d_gene: NA; j_gene: TRBJ2-2; len: 14; CDR3aa: CASQPSGFTGELFF; CDR3nt: TGTGCCAGCCAACCGAGCGGGTTCACCGGGGAGCTGTTTTTT
abundance: NA; v_gene: TRBV28; d_gene: TRBD1; j_gene: TRBJ1-2; len: 16; CDR3aa: CASSSPKPGQGRGYTF; CDR3nt: TGTGCCAGCAGTTCCCCCAAGCCGGGACAGGGTCGCGGCTACACCTTC
abundance: NA; v_gene: TRBV3-1/TRBV3-2; d_gene: NA; j_gene: TRBJ2-1; len: 14; CDR3aa: CASSQTGDGGEQFF; CDR3nt: TGTGCCAGCAGCCAAACGGGAGACGGTGGTGAGCAGTTCTTC
abundance: NA; v_gene: TRBV12-3/TRBV12-4; d_gene: NA; j_gene: TRBJ1-6; len: 13; CDR3aa: CASSLQQNSPLHF; CDR3nt: TGTGCCAGCAGCCTTCAACAGAATTCACCCCTCCACTTT
abundance: NA; v_gene: TRBV7-9; d_gene: TRBD1; j_gene: TRBJ2-6; len: 16; CDR3aa: CATGGTGTGGANVLTF; CDR3nt: TGTGCCACCGGAGGGACAGGGACTGGTGGGGCCAACGTCCTGACTTTC
abundance: NA; v_gene: TRBV9; d_gene: TRBD1; j_gene: TRBJ1-3; len: 14; CDR3aa: CASSAQGAGNTIYF; CDR3nt: TGTGCCAGCAGCGCACAGGGGGCTGGAAACACCATATATTTT
abundance: once; v_gene: TRBV5-6; d_gene: NA; j_gene: TRBJ2-3; len: 17; CDR3aa: CASSLAQGGVSTDTQYF; CDR3nt: TGTGCCAGCAGCTTGGCCCAAGGCGGGGTGAGCACAGATACGCAGTATTTT
abundance: few; v_gene: TRBV12-3/TRBV12-4; d_gene: NA; j_gene: TRBJ2-1; len: 13; CDR3aa: CASSFSSYNEQFF; CDR3nt: TGTGCCAGCAGTTTTTCATCCTACAATGAGCAGTTCTTC
abundance: NA; v_gene: TRBV3-1/TRBV3-2; d_gene: NA; j_gene: TRBJ2-1; len: 16; CDR3aa: CASSQEGVSSYNEQFF; CDR3nt: TGTGCCAGCAGCCAAGAGGGCGTCAGCTCCTACAATGAGCAGTTCTTC
abundance: few; v_gene: TRBV9; d_gene: NA; j_gene: TRBJ1-4; len: 15; CDR3aa: CASSARGRTNEKLFF; CDR3nt: TGTGCCAGCAGCGCCCGCGGGAGGACTAATGAAAAACTGTTTTTT
abundance: NA; v_gene: TRBV2; d_gene: NA; j_gene: TRBJ1-6; len: 15; CDR3aa: CASRGSRYQNSPLHF; CDR3nt: TGTGCCAGTAGGGGCAGCCGATACCAGAATTCACCCCTCCACTTT
abundance: NA; v_gene: TRBV30; d_gene: NA; j_gene: TRBJ1-2; len: 12; CDR3aa: CAWSVQQYGYTF; CDR3nt: TGTGCCTGGAGTGTACAACAGTATGGCTACACCTTC
abundance: NA; v_gene: TRBV9; d_gene: TRBD2; j_gene: TRBJ2-1; len: 19; CDR3aa: CASSGYGGLAGSSYNEQFF; CDR3nt: TGTGCCAGCAGCGGTTACGGGGGACTAGCGGGTAGCTCCTACAATGAGCAGTTCTTC
abundance: NA; v_gene: TRBV2; d_gene: TRBD1; j_gene: TRBJ1-5; len: 14; CDR3aa: CASRDDRGNQPQHF; CDR3nt: TGTGCCAGCAGGGATGACAGGGGCAATCAGCCCCAGCATTTT
abundance: once; v_gene: TRBV11-3; d_gene: TRBD2; j_gene: TRBJ2-2; len: 17; CDR3aa: CASSSRSLAGGTGELFF; CDR3nt: TGTGCCAGCAGCTCCAGGTCCCTAGCGGGGGGGACCGGGGAGCTGTTTTTT
abundance: NA; v_gene: TRBV19; d_gene: NA; j_gene: TRBJ2-1; len: 17; CDR3aa: CASSPRGGWDSYNEQFF; CDR3nt: TGTGCCAGTAGTCCCCGAGGGGGATGGGACTCCTACAATGAGCAGTTCTTC
abundance: NA; v_gene: TRBV24-1; d_gene: TRBD2; j_gene: TRBJ2-1; len: 15; CDR3aa: CATSESGRAYNEQFF; CDR3nt: TGTGCCACCAGTGAGAGCGGGAGGGCCTACAATGAGCAGTTCTTC
abundance: NA; v_gene: TRBV6-1; d_gene: NA; j_gene: TRBJ1-4; len: 13; CDR3aa: CASSEARAGKLFF; CDR3nt: TGTGCCAGCAGTGAAGCGAGAGCGGGAAAACTGTTTTTT